This T cell receptor beta chain was sequenced during a study of blood T cell repertoires in COVID-19. The V gene lost 0 bases and the J gene lost 4 bases, with 13 bases spanning the gap. Germline CDR1 and CDR2: GTSNPN and SVGIG (reference sequence). The CDR3 runs 15 residues. Only in-frame clones appear in the TCRdb table, and some are missing; sequencing was by immunoSEQ multiplex PCR. Of about 72,000 clones listed, around 85% are singletons. The chain links TRBV30 to TRBJ1-5, with D maybe TRBD1 (5 bases). The receptor was isolated from a woman older than 75 with active or convalescent COVID-19. The source material was peripheral blood. The CDR3 DNA reads as TGTGCCTGGAGTGTTGCTCTCGGGGGTAATCAGCCCCAGCATTTT. It translates to CAWSVALGGNQPQHF.